The 9 T cell receptor beta chains in this list originate from one sample, sequenced in a study of T-cell memory formation after mild COVID-19. TCRdb called the 5' RACE reads again in MiXCR, with one record for every CDR3 protein. Of more than 350,000 distinct CDR3 sequences in the sample, 15% to 20% were seen once. The specimen was PBMCs or a T cell subset sorted from them (not recorded which). These receptors all come from a man younger than 30 who had mild COVID-19 (a few samples of this study predate the infection). Cell type and time point are not known.

This sequence joins TRBV29-1 and TRBJ2-1; no reliable D call. Germline V gene data show CDR1 as SQVTM and CDR2 as ANQGSEA. V was cut by 4 bases and J by 0 bases, with 10 bases left in between. The CDR3 runs to 14 residues. For the CDR3, the DNA is TGCAGCGTTGCGGCGCAGCTCTCCTACAATGAGCAGTTCTTC. Encoded protein: CSVAAQLSYNEQFF.

This clonotype was picked up a small number of times. The chain is built from TRBV4-1 and TRBJ2-1; 11 bases line up with TRBD2. Trimming cost V 10 bases and J 0 bases; bases outside gene matches: 5. Germline loops: CDR1 MGHRA, CDR2 YSYEKL. The CDR3 is made up of 15 amino acids. As DNA, the CDR3 is TGCGCCACTGCGGGACTAGCGGCCTCCTACAATGAGCAGTTCTTC. Protein: CATAGLAASYNEQFF.

This clonotype was seen many times. The rearrangement joins TRBV6-2 or TRBV6-3 to TRBJ2-7; 9 nucleotides agree with TRBD1. Germline assignment: CDR1 MNHEY and CDR2 SVGEGT. The trim removed 4 bases at V and 0 bases at J, leaving 4 bases unmatched. This CDR3 has 15 amino acids. The CDR3: CASSSGQGSSYEQYF. For the CDR3, the DNA is TGTGCCAGCAGTTCCGGACAGGGGAGCTCCTACGAGCAGTACTTC.

The chain recombines TRBV18 with TRBJ1-5; D uncertain. Between the trimmed V and J ends, which lost 5 bases and 4 bases, there was a span of 15 bases. Germline lookup yields CDR1 KGHSH and CDR2 LQKENI. The CDR3 is 15 residues long. The DNA for the CDR3 is TGTGCCAGCTCAGGAACGGGCTTTCCAAATCAGCCCCAGCATTTT. Its protein product is CASSGTGFPNQPQHF.

V usage is TRBV4-2 and J usage is TRBJ2-3; no definite D call. The CDR3 is made up of 15 amino acids. Trimming took 5 bases from V and 0 from J, leaving 12 bases between them. CDR1 and CDR2 from the germline V gene are LGHNA and YNFKEQ. The DNA of the CDR3 is TGTGCCAGCAGCGAACGGGCCCTAAGCACAGATACGCAGTATTTT. This codes for CASSERALSTDTQYF.

This clonotype came up a few times. In DNA, the CDR3 is TGCAGTGCTAGAGATGGGGGTGATCGGAACCGCCGCAATCAGCCCCAGCATTTT. This encodes CSARDGGDRNRRNQPQHF. The chain has TRBV20-1 and TRBJ1-5; D is possibly TRBD1 (5 bases). The CDR3 sequence is 18 residues long. Germline CDR1 reads DFQATT; CDR2 reads SNEGSKA (reference sequence). V was trimmed by 0 bases and J by 2 bases, leaving 20 bases between them.

This clonotype was counted between two and nine times. The V and J genes are TRBV3-1 and TRBJ2-2, with a tentative D call TRBD1 (7 bases). Germline CDR1 is LGHDT and CDR2 is YNNKEL (reference sequence). This CDR3 contains 14 residues. V was clipped by 1 base and J by 6 bases, with 9 bases between them. The CDR3 sequence: CASSQARGAGELFF. The CDR3 DNA reads as TGTGCCAGCAGCCAAGCCAGGGGGGCCGGGGAGCTGTTTTTT.

This clonotype was seen a few times. The V gene is TRBV4-3, the J gene TRBJ1-6; D uncertain. Germline V CDR1 and CDR2: LGHNA, YSLEER. Trimming removed 1 base from V and 7 bases from J, with 11 bases in between. This CDR3 is 15 amino acids long. This CDR3 reads CASSQVGGPNSPLHF. CDR3 sequence (DNA): TGCGCCAGCAGCCAAGTGGGAGGGCCAAATTCACCCCTCCACTTT.

The gene calls are TRBV28 and TRBJ2-7; 9 nucleotides agree with TRBD1. The ends lost 8 bases at V and 4 bases at J; junction bases unmatched: 12. The CDR3 sequence is 15 residues long. Germline assignment: CDR1 MDHEN and CDR2 SYDVKM. The CDR3 nucleotides read TGTGCCAGCCGGCCTTCGACCGGGACAGGGTACGAGCAGTACGTC. This codes for CASRPSTGTGYEQYV.